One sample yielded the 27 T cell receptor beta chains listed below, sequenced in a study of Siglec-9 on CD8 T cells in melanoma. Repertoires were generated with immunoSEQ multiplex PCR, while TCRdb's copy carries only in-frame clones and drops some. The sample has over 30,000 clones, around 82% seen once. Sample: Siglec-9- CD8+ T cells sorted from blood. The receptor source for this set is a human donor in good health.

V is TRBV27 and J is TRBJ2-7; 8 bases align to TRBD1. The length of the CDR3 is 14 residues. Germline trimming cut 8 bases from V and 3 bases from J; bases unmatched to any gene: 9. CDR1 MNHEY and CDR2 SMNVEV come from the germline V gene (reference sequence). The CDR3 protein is CASSLGQDSYEQYF. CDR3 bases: TGTGCCAGCTCCCTGGGACAGGACAGCTACGAGCAGTACTTC.

In nucleotides, the CDR3 is TGTGCCAGCACCACGACTAGCGGGGACTACAATGAGCAGTTCTTC. Its translation: CASTTTSGDYNEQFF. This chain joins TRBV2 and TRBJ2-1, with 11 bases aligning to TRBD2. This CDR3 region has 15 residues. Losses at the gene ends were 7 bases for V and 3 bases for J; bases not matched to a gene: 5. The V gene's germline CDR1 is SNHLY and CDR2 FYNNEI.

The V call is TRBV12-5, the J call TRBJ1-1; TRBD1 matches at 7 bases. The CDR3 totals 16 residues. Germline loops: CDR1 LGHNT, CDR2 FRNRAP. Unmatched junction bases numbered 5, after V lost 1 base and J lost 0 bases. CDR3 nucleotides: TGTGCTAGTGGTTTGGACCTGACAGGGATGAACACTGAAGCTTTCTTT. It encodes CASGLDLTGMNTEAFF. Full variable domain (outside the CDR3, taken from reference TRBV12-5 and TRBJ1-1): DARVTQTPRHKVTEMGQEVTMRCQPILGHNTVFWYRQTMMQGLELLAYFRNRAPLDDSGMPKDRFSAEMPDATLATLKIQPSEPRDSAVYFCASGLDLTGMNTEAFFGQGTRLTVV.

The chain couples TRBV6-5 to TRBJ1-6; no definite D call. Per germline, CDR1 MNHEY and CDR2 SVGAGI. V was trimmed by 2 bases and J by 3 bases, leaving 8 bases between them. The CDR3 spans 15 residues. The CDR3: CASSYIDVYNSPLHF. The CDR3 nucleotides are TGTGCCAGCAGTTACATCGATGTCTATAATTCACCCCTCCACTTT.

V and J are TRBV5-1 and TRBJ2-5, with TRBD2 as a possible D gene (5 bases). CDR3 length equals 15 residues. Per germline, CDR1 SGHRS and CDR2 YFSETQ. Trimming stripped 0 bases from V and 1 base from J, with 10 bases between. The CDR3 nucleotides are TGCGCCAGCAGCTTGGGGGCTAGCTCCCAAGAGACCCAGTACTTC. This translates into CASSLGASSQETQYF.

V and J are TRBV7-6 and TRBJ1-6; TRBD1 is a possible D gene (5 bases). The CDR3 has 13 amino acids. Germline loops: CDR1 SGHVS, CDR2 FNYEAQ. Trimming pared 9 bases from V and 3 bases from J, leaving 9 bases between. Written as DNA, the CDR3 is TGTGCCAGTGGGGGGTACTATAATTCACCCCTCCACTTT. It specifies CASGGYYNSPLHF.

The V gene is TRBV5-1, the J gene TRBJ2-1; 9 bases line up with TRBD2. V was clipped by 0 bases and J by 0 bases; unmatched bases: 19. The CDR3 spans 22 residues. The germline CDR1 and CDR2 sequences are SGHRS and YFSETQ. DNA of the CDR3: TGCGCCAGCAGCTTGGGCGACCGATTTAATACCCGTAGCGGGAGCTCCTACAATGAGCAGTTCTTC. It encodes CASSLGDRFNTRSGSSYNEQFF.

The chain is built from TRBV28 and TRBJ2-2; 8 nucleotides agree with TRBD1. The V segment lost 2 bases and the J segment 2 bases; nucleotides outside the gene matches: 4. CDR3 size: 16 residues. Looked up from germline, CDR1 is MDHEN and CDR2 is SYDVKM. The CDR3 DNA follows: TGTGCCAGCAGTTTAATTCCAGGGGGCAACACCGGGGAGCTGTTTTTT. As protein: CASSLIPGGNTGELFF.

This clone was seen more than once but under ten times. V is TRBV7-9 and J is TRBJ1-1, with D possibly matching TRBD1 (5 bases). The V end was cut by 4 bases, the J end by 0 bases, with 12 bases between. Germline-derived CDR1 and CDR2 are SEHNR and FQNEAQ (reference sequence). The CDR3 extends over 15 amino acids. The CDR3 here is CASSSGGLLNTEAFF. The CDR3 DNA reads TGTGCCAGCAGCTCCGGGGGTCTTTTGAACACTGAAGCTTTCTTT. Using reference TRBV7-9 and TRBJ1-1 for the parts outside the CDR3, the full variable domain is DTGVSQNPRHKITKRGQNVTFRCDPISEHNRLYWYRQTLGQGPEFLTYFQNEAQLEKSRLLSDRFSAERPKGSFSTLEIQRTEQGDSAMYLCASSSGGLLNTEAFFGQGTRLTVV.

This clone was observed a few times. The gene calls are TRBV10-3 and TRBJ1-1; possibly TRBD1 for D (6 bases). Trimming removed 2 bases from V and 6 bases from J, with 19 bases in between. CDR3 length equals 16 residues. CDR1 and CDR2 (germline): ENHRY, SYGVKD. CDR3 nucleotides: TGTGCCATCAGTGAGGCACCAGGGGAGGGGGTTCCTGAAGCTTTCTTT. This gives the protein CAISEAPGEGVPEAFF.

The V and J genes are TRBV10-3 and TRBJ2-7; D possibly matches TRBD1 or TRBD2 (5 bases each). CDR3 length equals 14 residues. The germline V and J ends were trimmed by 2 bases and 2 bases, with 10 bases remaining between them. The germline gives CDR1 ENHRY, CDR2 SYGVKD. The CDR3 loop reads CAISEVGTPYEQYF. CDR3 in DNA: TGTGCCATCAGTGAGGTGGGGACCCCCTACGAGCAGTACTTC.

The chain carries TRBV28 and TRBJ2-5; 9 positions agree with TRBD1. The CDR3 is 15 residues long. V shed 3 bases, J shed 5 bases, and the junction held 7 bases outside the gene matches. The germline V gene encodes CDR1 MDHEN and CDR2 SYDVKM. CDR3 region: CASSFGDRVTETQYF. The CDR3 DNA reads TGTGCCAGCAGTTTCGGGGACAGGGTAACGGAGACCCAGTACTTC.

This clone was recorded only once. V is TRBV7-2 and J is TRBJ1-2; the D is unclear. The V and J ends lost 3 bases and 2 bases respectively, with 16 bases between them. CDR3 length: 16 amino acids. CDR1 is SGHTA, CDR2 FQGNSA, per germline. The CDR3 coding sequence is TGTGCCAGCAGCTTCCAACCGGACGGTTTCAACTATGGCTACACCTTC. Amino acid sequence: CASSFQPDGFNYGYTF.

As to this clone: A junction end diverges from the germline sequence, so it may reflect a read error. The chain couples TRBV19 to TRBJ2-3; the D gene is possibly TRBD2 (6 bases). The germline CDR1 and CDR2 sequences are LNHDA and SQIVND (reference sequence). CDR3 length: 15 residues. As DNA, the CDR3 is TGTGCCAGTACCCCGGTGGCGCGGGGCACAAATACGCAGTATTTT. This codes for CASTPVARGTNTQYF. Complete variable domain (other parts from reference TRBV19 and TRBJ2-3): DGGITQSPKYLFRKEGQNVTLSCEQNLNHDAMYWYRQDPGQGLRLIYYSQIVNDFQKGDIAEGYSVSREKKESFPLTVTSAQKNPTAFYLCASTPVARGTNTQYFGPGTRLTVL.

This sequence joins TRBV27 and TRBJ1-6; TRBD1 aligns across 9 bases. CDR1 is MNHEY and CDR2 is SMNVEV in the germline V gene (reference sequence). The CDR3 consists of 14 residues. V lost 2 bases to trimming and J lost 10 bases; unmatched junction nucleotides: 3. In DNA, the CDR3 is TGTGCCAGCAGTTTAGACAGGGGGTTCTCACCCCTCCACTTT. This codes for CASSLDRGFSPLHF.

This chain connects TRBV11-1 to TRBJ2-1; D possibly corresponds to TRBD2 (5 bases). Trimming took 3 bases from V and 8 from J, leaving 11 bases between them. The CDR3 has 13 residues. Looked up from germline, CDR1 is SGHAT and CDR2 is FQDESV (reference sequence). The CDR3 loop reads CASSFGSVDEQFF. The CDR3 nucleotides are TGTGCCAGCAGCTTTGGGAGTGTGGATGAGCAGTTCTTC. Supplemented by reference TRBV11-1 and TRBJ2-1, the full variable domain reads EAEVAQSPRYKITEKSQAVAFWCDPISGHATLYWYRQILGQGPELLVQFQDESVVDDSQLPKDRFSAERLKGVDSTLKIQPAELGDSAMYLCASSFGSVDEQFFGPGTRLTVL.

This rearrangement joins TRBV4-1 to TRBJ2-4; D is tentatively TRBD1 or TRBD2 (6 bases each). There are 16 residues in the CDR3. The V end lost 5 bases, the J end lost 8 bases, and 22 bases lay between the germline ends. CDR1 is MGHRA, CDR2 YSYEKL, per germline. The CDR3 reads CASSYLMGGSGDIQYF. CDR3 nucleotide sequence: TGCGCCAGCAGCTATTTAATGGGGGGCTCAGGGGACATTCAGTACTTC.

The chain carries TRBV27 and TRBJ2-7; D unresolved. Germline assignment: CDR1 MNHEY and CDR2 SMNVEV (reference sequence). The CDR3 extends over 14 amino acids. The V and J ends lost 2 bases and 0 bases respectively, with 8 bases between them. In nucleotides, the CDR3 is TGTGCCAGCAGTTTAAGGTCAGACTCCTACGAGCAGTACTTC. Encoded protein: CASSLRSDSYEQYF.

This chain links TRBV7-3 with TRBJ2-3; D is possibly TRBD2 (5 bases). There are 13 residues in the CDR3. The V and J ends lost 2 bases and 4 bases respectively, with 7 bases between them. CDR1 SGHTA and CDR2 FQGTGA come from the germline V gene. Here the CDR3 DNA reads TGTGCCAGCAGCTTATACGGGGCAGATACGCAGTATTTT. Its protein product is CASSLYGADTQYF.

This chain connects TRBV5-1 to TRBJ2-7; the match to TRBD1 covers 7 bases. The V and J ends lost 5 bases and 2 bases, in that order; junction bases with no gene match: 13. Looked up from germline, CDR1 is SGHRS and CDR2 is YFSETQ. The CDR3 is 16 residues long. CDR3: CASSFSQGFSAYEQYF. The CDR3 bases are TGCGCCAGCAGTTTCTCACAGGGGTTTTCGGCCTACGAGCAGTACTTC.

The CDR3 reads CASSPRAGKGSPLHF. CDR3 DNA: TGTGCCAGCAGCCCCCGGGCCGGAAAGGGTTCACCCCTCCACTTT. The chain is built from TRBV11-3 and TRBJ1-6; D not certain. The germline V gene encodes CDR1 SGHNT and CDR2 YENEEA. V was clipped by 5 bases and J by 9 bases, with 17 bases between them. The CDR3 is 15 amino acids.

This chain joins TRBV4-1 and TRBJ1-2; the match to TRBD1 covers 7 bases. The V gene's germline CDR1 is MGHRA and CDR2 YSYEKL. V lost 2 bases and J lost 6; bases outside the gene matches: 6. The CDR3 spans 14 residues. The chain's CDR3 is CASSQYRGLDGYTF. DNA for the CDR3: TGCGCCAGCAGCCAATATAGGGGGCTCGATGGCTACACCTTC.

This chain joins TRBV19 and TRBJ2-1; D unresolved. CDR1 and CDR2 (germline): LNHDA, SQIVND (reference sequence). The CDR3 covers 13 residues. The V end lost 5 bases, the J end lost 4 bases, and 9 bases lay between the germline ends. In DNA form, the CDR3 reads TGTGCCAGTAGTCCCTCTTCTTACAATGAGCAGTTCTTC. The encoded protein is CASSPSSYNEQFF. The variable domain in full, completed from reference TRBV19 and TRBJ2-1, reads DGGITQSPKYLFRKEGQNVTLSCEQNLNHDAMYWYRQDPGQGLRLIYYSQIVNDFQKGDIAEGYSVSREKKESFPLTVTSAQKNPTAFYLCASSPSSYNEQFFGPGTRLTVL.

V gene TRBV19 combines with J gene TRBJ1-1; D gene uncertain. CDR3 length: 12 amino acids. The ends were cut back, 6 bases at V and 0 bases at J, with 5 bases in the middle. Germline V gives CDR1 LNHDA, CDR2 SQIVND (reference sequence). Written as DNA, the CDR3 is TGTGCCAGTAGAGCACTGAACACTGAAGCTTTCTTT. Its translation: CASRALNTEAFF.

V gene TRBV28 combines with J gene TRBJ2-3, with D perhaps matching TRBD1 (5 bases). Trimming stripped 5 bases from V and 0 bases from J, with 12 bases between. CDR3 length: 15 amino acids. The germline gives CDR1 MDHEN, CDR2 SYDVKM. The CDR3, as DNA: TGTGCCAGCAGTCACTCAGGGATTAGCACAGATACGCAGTATTTT. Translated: CASSHSGISTDTQYF.

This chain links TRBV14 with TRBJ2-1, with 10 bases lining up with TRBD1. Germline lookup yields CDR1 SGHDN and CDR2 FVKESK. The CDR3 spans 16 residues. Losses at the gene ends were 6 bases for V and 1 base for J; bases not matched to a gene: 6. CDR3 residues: CASRRQGAPSYNEQFF. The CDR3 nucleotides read TGTGCCAGCAGGCGACAGGGGGCGCCTTCCTACAATGAGCAGTTCTTC.

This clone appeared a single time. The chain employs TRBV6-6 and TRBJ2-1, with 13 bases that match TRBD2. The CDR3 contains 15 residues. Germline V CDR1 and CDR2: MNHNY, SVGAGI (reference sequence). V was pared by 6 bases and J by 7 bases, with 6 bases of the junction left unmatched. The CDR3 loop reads CASSPGGLAGNEQFF. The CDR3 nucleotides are TGTGCCAGCAGCCCTGGGGGACTAGCGGGAAATGAGCAGTTCTTC.